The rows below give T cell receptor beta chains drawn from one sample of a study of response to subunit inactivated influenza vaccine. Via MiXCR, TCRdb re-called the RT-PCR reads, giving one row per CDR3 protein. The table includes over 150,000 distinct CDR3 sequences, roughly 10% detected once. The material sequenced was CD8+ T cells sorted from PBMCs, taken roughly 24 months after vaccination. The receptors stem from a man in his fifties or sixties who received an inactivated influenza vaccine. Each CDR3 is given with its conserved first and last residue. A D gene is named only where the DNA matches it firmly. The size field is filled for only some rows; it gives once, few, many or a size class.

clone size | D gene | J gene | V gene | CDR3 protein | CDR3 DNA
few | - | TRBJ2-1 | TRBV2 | CASSGTDYNEQFF | TGTGCCAGCAGTGGGACGGACTACAATGAGCAGTTCTTC
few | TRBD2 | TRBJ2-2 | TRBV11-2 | CASSLGLAGAAGELFF | TGTGCCAGCAGCTTAGGGCTAGCGGGGGCCGCCGGGGAGCTGTTTTTT
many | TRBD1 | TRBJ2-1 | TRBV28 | CASTLGQGIFEQFF | TGTGCCAGCACCCTGGGACAGGGGATTTTTGAGCAGTTCTTC
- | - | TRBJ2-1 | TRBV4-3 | CASSQVWGAGTIVSEQFF | TGCGCCAGCAGCCAGGTGTGGGGGGCCGGGACTATAGTATCTGAGCAGTTCTTC
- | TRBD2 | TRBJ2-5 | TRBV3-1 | CASSQGSASGDVEETQYF | TGTGCCAGCAGCCAAGGATCTGCTAGCGGGGATGTGGAGGAGACCCAGTACTTC
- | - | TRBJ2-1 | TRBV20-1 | CSACLSGNEQFF | TGCAGTGCTTGCCTTAGCGGAAATGAGCAGTTCTTC
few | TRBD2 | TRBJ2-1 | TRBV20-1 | CSARGTSAYNEQFF | TGCAGTGCTAGAGGGACTAGCGCCTACAATGAGCAGTTCTTC
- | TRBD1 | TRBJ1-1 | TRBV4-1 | CASSPHLGQQNTEAFF | TGCGCCAGCAGCCCTCACTTGGGACAGCAGAACACTGAAGCTTTCTTT
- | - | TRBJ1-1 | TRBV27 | CASSWQGNTEAFF | TGTGCCAGCAGTTGGCAGGGGAACACTGAAGCTTTCTTT
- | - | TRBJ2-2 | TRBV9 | CASSPRTMNTGELFF | TGTGCCAGCAGCCCCCGAACTATGAACACCGGGGAGCTGTTTTTT
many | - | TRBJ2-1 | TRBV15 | CATSRVGERNEQFF | TGTGCCACCAGCAGAGTGGGGGAGAGGAATGAGCAGTTCTTC
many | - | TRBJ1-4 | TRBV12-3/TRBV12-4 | CASSDDYTGAENEKLFF | TGTGCCAGCAGCGACGATTACACAGGAGCCGAAAATGAAAAACTGTTTTTT
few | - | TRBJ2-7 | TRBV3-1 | CASSQDRAPTYEQYF | TGTGCCAGCAGCCAAGACCGGGCCCCCACCTACGAGCAGTACTTC
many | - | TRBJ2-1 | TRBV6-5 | CASSYSNRLEQFF | TGTGCCAGCAGTTACTCGAATAGGCTAGAGCAGTTCTTC
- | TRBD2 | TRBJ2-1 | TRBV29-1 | CSVAGGKNEQFF | TGCAGCGTTGCGGGAGGGAAAAATGAGCAGTTCTTC
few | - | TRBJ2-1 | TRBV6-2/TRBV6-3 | CASSITGHHNEQFF | TGTGCCAGCTCAATAACAGGGCACCACAATGAGCAGTTCTTC
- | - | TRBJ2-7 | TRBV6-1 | CASRGTDGLYEQYF | TGTGCCAGCAGGGGGACCGATGGGCTTTACGAGCAGTACTTC